Shown below are 30 T cell receptor beta chains from a single sample sequenced in a study of cytomegalovirus exposure and HLA in healthy donors. PCR was performed using 60 Vbeta and 13 Jbeta primers. Here immunoSEQ multiplex PCR was the method, and the copy in TCRdb shows in-frame clones only, minus some. The table has 120,000 to 150,000 clones, 75% to 80% seen once; the top ten hold over 2.5%. Sequencing input: PBMCs. These TCRs come from a man aged 40-49 years in good health and CMV-seropositive.

The rearrangement joins TRBV27 to TRBJ2-7; TRBD1 aligns across 7 bases. Trimming removed 8 bases from V and 1 base from J; junction bases left unmatched: 5. Germline-derived CDR1 and CDR2 are MNHEY and SMNVEV (reference sequence). The CDR3 runs 13 residues. The CDR3: CASGLTGSYEQYF. The DNA for the CDR3 is TGTGCCAGCGGCCTGACAGGGTCCTACGAGCAGTACTTC.

The J gene is TRBJ2-3, the V gene TRBV29-1; D possibly corresponds to TRBD1 (6 bases). The V end was cut by 2 bases, the J end by 1 base, with 10 bases between. Germline CDR1 is SQVTM and CDR2 is ANQGSEA. This CDR3 is 14 amino acids long. The CDR3: CSVEQGQGTDTQYF. In DNA, the CDR3 is TGCAGCGTTGAACAGGGGCAGGGCACAGATACGCAGTATTTT.

A few counts support this clone. The rearrangement joins TRBV7-2 to TRBJ2-7; 11 bases match TRBD2. The germline V gene has CDR1 SGHTA and CDR2 FQGNSA. Trimming took 5 bases from V and 2 from J; bases not matched to a gene: 2. The CDR3 spans 14 residues. The CDR3 DNA reads as TGTGCCAGCAGCCAGACTAGCGGGACCTACGAGCAGTACTTC. Its protein product is CASSQTSGTYEQYF.

V gene TRBV12-5 combines with J gene TRBJ2-1, with D possibly matching TRBD2 (7 bases). The CDR3 consists of 17 residues. The V end lost 7 bases, the J end lost 3 bases, and 22 bases lay between the germline ends. From germline, CDR1 is LGHNT and CDR2 FRNRAP. The CDR3 spells CASVDGGRVSNYNEQFF. CDR3 bases: TGTGCTAGTGTTGACGGGGGGCGGGTTTCCAACTACAATGAGCAGTTCTTC.

This sequence joins TRBV11-2 and TRBJ1-2; TRBD1 matches at 8 bases. The CDR3 is made up of 15 amino acids. The V segment lost 4 bases and the J segment 1 base; nucleotides outside the gene matches: 5. The V gene's germline CDR1 is SGHAT and CDR2 FQNNGV. As DNA, the CDR3 is TGTGCCAGCAGCTCCGGGACAGGAAGTAACTATGGCTACACCTTC. This codes for CASSSGTGSNYGYTF.

This clone is labeled medium-sized (0.01 to 0.1%). The chain couples TRBV6-1 to TRBJ1-2; 8 bases are a match to TRBD1. CDR3 length: 15 residues. Germline assignment: CDR1 MNHNS and CDR2 SASEGT. The junction had 5 bases not matched to a gene; V was cut back by 1 base and J by 4 bases. The CDR3 sequence is CASSEEAGGGYGYTF. The DNA of the CDR3 is TGTGCCAGCAGTGAAGAGGCAGGGGGCGGCTATGGCTACACCTTC.

Remarks on this clone: A junction boundary mismatches the germline segment, possibly from a read error. The gene calls are TRBV7-9 and TRBJ1-4; D possibly corresponds to TRBD1 (6 bases). CDR3 length: 17 amino acids. CDR1 and CDR2 from the germline V gene are SEHNR and FQNEAQ (reference sequence). For the CDR3, the DNA is TGTTCCAGCAGCGTTTTCCGGGACACTACAACTAATGAAAAACTGTTTTTT. Its translation is CSSSVFRDTTTNEKLFF.

The chain carries TRBV6-5 and TRBJ2-3, with D tentatively TRBD2 (6 bases). The CDR3 covers 14 residues. Germline CDR1 MNHEY, CDR2 SVGAGI. Trimming took off 2 bases at V and 2 bases at J, with 8 bases between the two ends. In DNA form, the CDR3 reads TGTGCCAGCAGTTACGGCGGGACCACAGATACGCAGTATTTT. Its translation: CASSYGGTTDTQYF.

This chain links TRBV7-9 with TRBJ2-1, with TRBD2 matching over 12 bases. The CDR3 has 14 amino acids. V lost 8 bases to trimming and J lost 7 bases; unmatched junction nucleotides: 6. Germline loops: CDR1 SEHNR, CDR2 FQNEAQ (reference sequence). The CDR3 DNA reads TGTGCCAGCGGTTGGGGGACTAGCGGGAATGAGCAGTTCTTC. This encodes CASGWGTSGNEQFF.

This chain joins TRBV4-1 and TRBJ1-1; TRBD1 might be the D (5 bases). This CDR3 spans 14 amino acids. The germline V gene encodes CDR1 MGHRA and CDR2 YSYEKL. V lost 1 base to trimming and J lost 5 bases, with 11 bases between them. CDR3 coding DNA: TGCGCCAGCAGCCAAGCCAGGGTAGTGACTGAAGCTTTCTTT. This gives the protein CASSQARVVTEAFF.

This chain joins TRBV27 and TRBJ2-1; TRBD1 matches 8 bases. The CDR3 is made up of 16 amino acids. Germline assignment: CDR1 MNHEY and CDR2 SMNVEV (reference sequence). V lost 5 bases and J lost 7; bases outside the gene matches: 13. CDR3 nucleotides: TGTGCCAGCAGTCTGGGGGACAGGAGTTATCGGAATGAGCAGTTCTTC. Its protein product is CASSLGDRSYRNEQFF.

This clone was found a few times. The CDR3 sequence: CASSPRRQTGGDTQYF. The CDR3 DNA reads TGTGCCAGCAGCCCACGACGACAGACGGGAGGAGATACGCAGTATTTT. The genes are TRBV14 and TRBJ2-3; 7 bases fit TRBD2. This CDR3 has 16 residues. The germline gives CDR1 SGHDN, CDR2 FVKESK. Unmatched junction bases numbered 12, after V lost 4 bases and J lost 5 bases. Complete variable domain (other parts from reference TRBV14 and TRBJ2-3): EAGVTQFPSHSVIEKGQTVTLRCDPISGHDNLYWYRRVMGKEIKFLLHFVKESKQDESGMPNNRFLAERTGGTYSTLKVQPAELEDSGVYFCASSPRRQTGGDTQYFGPGTRLTVL.

This chain uses TRBV5-1 with TRBJ2-1, with D unclear. The CDR3 covers 11 residues. V shed 1 base and J shed 8 bases, with 4 bases lying between them. Germline V gene data show CDR1 as SGHRS and CDR2 as YFSETQ. The CDR3 spells CASSLSYEQFF. The CDR3 bases are TGCGCCAGCAGCTTGTCCTATGAGCAGTTCTTC.

This clone has more than one count but fewer than ten. Within the sample, other DNA sequences also encode this same CDR3. The genes are TRBV18 and TRBJ2-7; 14 nucleotides line up with TRBD2. CDR1 is KGHSH and CDR2 is LQKENI in the germline V gene. V shed 0 bases, J shed 2 bases, and the junction held 6 bases outside the gene matches. CDR3 size: 18 residues. The CDR3 DNA sequence: TGTGCCAGCTCACCACCCGGACTAGCGGGAGGAGATGCCTACGAGCAGTACTTC. Its protein product is CASSPPGLAGGDAYEQYF.

This clone was counted between two and nine times. The chain employs TRBV5-4 and TRBJ2-7; TRBD2 aligns across 10 bases. Germline CDR1 reads SGHNT; CDR2 reads YYREEE (reference sequence). The CDR3 sequence is 13 residues long. V lost 5 bases and J lost 4; bases outside the gene matches: 3. The CDR3 DNA reads as TGTGCCAGCAGGCGTAGCGGGAGGTACGAGCAGTACTTC. Amino acids: CASRRSGRYEQYF.

The chain is built from TRBV7-9 and TRBJ1-1; D remains unclear. This CDR3 spans 15 amino acids. In germline, CDR1 is SEHNR, CDR2 FQNEAQ (reference sequence). Trimming removed 6 bases from V and 6 bases from J, with 20 bases in between. Here the CDR3 DNA reads TGTGCCAGCAGTAAGCCCTCGGGAGGGAGGGCTGAAGCTTTCTTT. Residues: CASSKPSGGRAEAFF.

In this sample, this clone turned up once. The genes are TRBV5-5 and TRBJ1-1; the D gene is possibly TRBD1 (5 bases). V was clipped by 4 bases and J by 8 bases, with 12 bases between them. This CDR3 spans 12 amino acids. The germline V gene encodes CDR1 SGHKS and CDR2 YYEKEE (reference sequence). CDR3 amino acids: CASSPSTAEAFF. CDR3 nucleotide sequence: TGTGCCAGCAGCCCCTCGACAGCCGAAGCTTTCTTT. The full variable domain, completed using reference TRBV5-5 and TRBJ1-1, is DAGVTQSPTHLIKTRGQQVTLRCSPISGHKSVSWYQQVLGQGPQFIFQYYEKEERGRGNFPDRFSARQFPNYSSELNVNALLLGDSALYLCASSPSTAEAFFGQGTRLTVV.

CDR3 in amino acids: CASSRSGTSWTGELFF. CDR3 coding DNA: TGTGCCAGCAGCCGCAGCGGGACCTCATGGACCGGGGAGCTGTTTTTT. The chain uses TRBV7-3 and TRBJ2-2; 7 bases map to TRBD2. CDR3 length: 16 amino acids. V lost 5 bases, J lost 5 bases, and 11 bases stayed unmatched. Germline V gives CDR1 SGHTA, CDR2 FQGTGA.

V and J are TRBV18 and TRBJ2-1; 11 bases align to TRBD2. This CDR3 is 15 amino acids long. Germline V CDR1 and CDR2: KGHSH, LQKENI. Trimming removed 3 bases from V and 7 bases from J; junction bases left unmatched: 5. The CDR3 region has the DNA TGTGCCAGCTCACCGTCACTAGCGGGGGATAATGAGCAGTTCTTC. Translating gives CASSPSLAGDNEQFF.

J is TRBJ2-7 and V is TRBV7-9; TRBD2 aligns across 14 bases. V gave up 5 bases and J gave up 5 bases; unmatched junction bases: 5. This CDR3 contains 15 residues. Germline CDR1 reads SEHNR; CDR2 reads FQNEAQ (reference sequence). The CDR3 here is CASSPWTSGRHEQYF. The CDR3 DNA sequence: TGTGCCAGCAGCCCTTGGACTAGCGGGAGGCACGAGCAGTACTTC.

The V gene is TRBV15, the J gene TRBJ1-2; 8 positions agree with TRBD1. The CDR3 spans 15 residues. Germline V gives CDR1 LNHNV, CDR2 YYDKDF (reference sequence). V was pared by 0 bases and J by 5 bases, with 5 bases of the junction left unmatched. The chain's CDR3 is CATSRDFGQGYGYTF. CDR3 sequence (DNA): TGTGCCACCAGCAGAGACTTCGGACAGGGTTATGGCTACACCTTC.

The CDR3 here is CASRTSDPGQGAGRGYEQYF. CDR3 nucleotide sequence: TGTGCCAGCAGGACAAGCGATCCGGGACAGGGGGCGGGGAGGGGATACGAGCAGTACTTC. V usage is TRBV2 and J usage is TRBJ2-5, with TRBD1 matching 12 bases. The J call could be wrong; TRBJ2-7 is a better fit for the DNA end. Per germline, CDR1 SNHLY and CDR2 FYNNEI. The CDR3 contains 20 residues.

V usage is TRBV2 and J usage is TRBJ1-3; the D gene is possibly TRBD1 (5 bases). Per germline, CDR1 SNHLY and CDR2 FYNNEI. Trimming shortened V by 4 bases and J by 6 bases, and 10 bases separated the two germline ends. The CDR3 length is 13 residues. DNA of the CDR3: TGTGCCAGCAGTGGAGAACAGGAAAACACCATATATTTT. Its translation: CASSGEQENTIYF.

The chain combines TRBV19 with TRBJ1-5; 7 bases fit TRBD1. Germline V CDR1 and CDR2: LNHDA, SQIVND (reference sequence). This CDR3 has 14 residues. J gave up 6 bases and V 3 bases, and 5 bases lay outside the gene matches. In DNA form, the CDR3 reads TGTGCCAGTAGTATTACAGGGGAGTTTCAGCCCCAGCATTTT. It yields the protein CASSITGEFQPQHF.

This clone turned up a few times. The chain links TRBV6-5 to TRBJ2-2; D remains unclear. Germline V CDR1 and CDR2: MNHEY, SVGAGI. V was pared by 2 bases and J by 7 bases, with 14 bases between. CDR3 length: 15 amino acids. CDR3 sequence (DNA): TGTGCCAGCAGTTACGGGCCTACGATAGGCGGGGAGCTGTTTTTT. Translation: CASSYGPTIGGELFF.

The chain links TRBV27 to TRBJ1-2; TRBD1 agrees at 8 bases. V trimming: 0 bases; J trimming: 8 bases; junction bases outside the gene matches: 14. Germline CDR1 is MNHEY and CDR2 is SMNVEV (reference sequence). CDR3 size: 17 residues. CDR3 DNA sequence: TGTGCCAGCAGTTTATCGGGGACCGGGACAGGTCCTATAGGCTACACCTTC. This encodes CASSLSGTGTGPIGYTF.

The chain links TRBV19 to TRBJ1-5, with 7 bases fitting TRBD1. V gave up 3 bases and J gave up 2 bases; unmatched junction bases: 7. Per the germline V gene, CDR1 is LNHDA and CDR2 is SQIVND (reference sequence). The CDR3 runs 16 residues. The CDR3 DNA reads as TGTGCCAGTAGTATGGAGGGGGCAAGGCGCAATCAGCCCCAGCATTTT. Encoded protein: CASSMEGARRNQPQHF.

The V and J genes are TRBV18 and TRBJ2-6; 9 bases line up with TRBD1. Germline values: CDR1 KGHSH, CDR2 LQKENI. CDR3 length equals 14 residues. Unmatched junction bases numbered 7, after V lost 6 bases and J lost 10 bases. The CDR3 reads CASSQDRGGNVLTF. As DNA, the CDR3 is TGTGCCAGCTCCCAGGACAGGGGAGGGAACGTCCTGACTTTC.

The V gene is TRBV18, the J gene TRBJ1-3; D may be TRBD1 (5 bases). This CDR3 has 16 residues. Trimming pared 3 bases from V and 0 bases from J, leaving 12 bases between. From germline, CDR1 is KGHSH and CDR2 LQKENI. The CDR3 reads CASSPSGVRSGNTIYF. As DNA, the CDR3 is TGTGCCAGCTCACCCTCGGGGGTACGCTCTGGAAACACCATATATTTT.

V usage is TRBV30 and J usage is TRBJ1-5; D unresolved. This CDR3 comprises 12 residues. V shed 2 bases and J shed 9 bases, with 11 bases lying between them. CDR1 GTSNPN and CDR2 SVGIG come from the germline V gene (reference sequence). For the CDR3, the DNA is TGTGCCTGGAGTAGGTCTGAGGGGCCCCAGCATTTT. The encoded protein is CAWSRSEGPQHF.